These 30 T cell receptor beta chains were all obtained from the same sample, sequenced in a study of early T cells in non-severe SARS-CoV-2 infection. TCRdb re-called the 5' RACE reads through MiXCR, storing one row per CDR3 protein. Of under 45,000 distinct CDR3 sequences in the sample, around 8% are singletons; the top ten hold 12%. Sample: whole blood, taken at baseline. These TCRs come from an adult who was a healthcare worker with PCR-confirmed SARS-CoV-2 infection or an uninfected control (not recorded which).

This clonotype showed up many times. The V call is TRBV27, the J call TRBJ1-2; no clear D gene. This CDR3 has 13 residues. V was cut by 8 bases and J by 3 bases, with 13 bases left in between. Germline V lookup: CDR1 MNHEY, CDR2 SMNVEV (reference sequence). For the CDR3, the DNA is TGTGCCAGCTGGAGGGATGGGTACTATGGCTACACCTTC. It specifies CASWRDGYYGYTF.

This clonotype occurred many times. This chain links TRBV20-1 with TRBJ2-7; D not certain. Trimming took 4 bases from V and 0 from J, leaving 13 bases between them. There are 14 residues in the CDR3. Germline CDR1 is DFQATT and CDR2 is SNEGSKA (reference sequence). CDR3 in amino acids: CSAIPIENSYEQYF. CDR3 in DNA: TGCAGTGCTATCCCCATTGAAAACTCCTACGAGCAGTACTTC.

At least ten counts were recorded for this clonotype. The chain uses TRBV6-1 and TRBJ1-6, with 9 bases that match TRBD1. V lost 5 bases, J lost 5 bases, and 7 bases stayed unmatched. The CDR3 sequence is 16 residues long. From germline, CDR1 is MNHNS and CDR2 SASEGT. This chain's CDR3 is CASSKGTGFDNSPLHF. The CDR3 DNA sequence: TGTGCCAGCAGTAAAGGGACAGGGTTTGATAATTCACCCCTCCACTTT.

This clonotype has more than one count but fewer than ten. The chain recombines TRBV30 with TRBJ1-1; D possibly corresponds to TRBD1 (6 bases). Germline values: CDR1 GTSNPN, CDR2 SVGIG (reference sequence). CDR3 length: 14 amino acids. Deletions cut 3 bases from V and 0 bases from J, with 11 bases between. The chain's CDR3 is CAWRRTAMNTEAFF. The CDR3 DNA reads as TGTGCCTGGAGACGGACAGCTATGAACACTGAAGCTTTCTTT.

In its sample, this clonotype was seen a few times. The rearrangement uses TRBV20-1 and TRBJ1-2; D is possibly TRBD1 (5 bases). V lost 0 bases to trimming and J lost 8 bases, with 16 bases between them. The length of the CDR3 is 14 residues. Germline loops: CDR1 DFQATT, CDR2 SNEGSKA (reference sequence). The CDR3 nucleotides read TGCAGTGCTAGAGAGGGAACAGGCAACATGGGCTACACCTTC. Its translation: CSAREGTGNMGYTF.

This clonotype showed up many times. The V call is TRBV20-1, the J call TRBJ2-3, with TRBD2 matching over 7 bases. Unmatched junction bases numbered 8, after V lost 6 bases and J lost 2 bases. This CDR3 has 14 amino acids. Per the germline V gene, CDR1 is DFQATT and CDR2 is SNEGSKA (reference sequence). CDR3 amino acids: CSAVPGLTTDTQYF. CDR3 DNA: TGCAGTGCAGTACCGGGACTAACCACAGATACGCAGTATTTT.

This clonotype was counted a few times. One junction end does not reproduce the germline sequence, and a read error may be involved. V and J are TRBV20-1 and TRBJ2-5; tentative D call: TRBD1 (5 bases). The germline CDR1 and CDR2 sequences are DFQATT and SNEGSKA (reference sequence). CDR3 size: 12 residues. The CDR3 loop reads CSSRGLAETQYF. For the CDR3, the DNA is TGCAGTTCTAGGGGTCTTGCGGAGACCCAGTACTTC.

This clonotype was counted many times. The V gene is TRBV25-1, the J gene TRBJ2-3; D is tentatively TRBD1 or TRBD2 (6 bases each). V gave up 10 bases and J gave up 4 bases, with 18 bases separating them. The CDR3 contains 14 residues. Looked up from germline, CDR1 is MGHDK and CDR2 is SYGVNS. DNA of the CDR3: TGTGCCACTACGAAGGGGGGTGCGGCAGATACGCAGTATTTT. The encoded protein is CATTKGGAADTQYF. Supplemented by reference TRBV25-1 and TRBJ2-3, the full variable domain reads EADIYQTPRYLVIGTGKKITLECSQTMGHDKMYWYQQDPGMELHLIHYSYGVNSTEKGDLSSESTVSRIRTEHFPLTLESARPSHTSQYLCATTKGGAADTQYFGPGTRLTVL.

The chain has TRBV7-9 and TRBJ1-1; 7 nucleotides agree with TRBD1. The CDR3 length is 12 residues. Trimming removed 5 bases from V and 10 bases from J; junction bases left unmatched: 7. CDR1 SEHNR and CDR2 FQNEAQ come from the germline V gene (reference sequence). The chain's CDR3 is CASSVGDSGAFF. As DNA, the CDR3 is TGTGCCAGCAGCGTAGGGGACAGTGGAGCTTTCTTT.

This clonotype was seen many times. The chain links TRBV27 to TRBJ1-1; the match to TRBD1 covers 7 bases. The germline CDR1 and CDR2 sequences are MNHEY and SMNVEV (reference sequence). The CDR3 extends over 15 amino acids. The junction had 6 bases not matched to a gene; V was cut back by 0 bases and J by 5 bases. The CDR3 DNA sequence: TGTGCCAGCAGTTTATCCTTTGCAGGGGGGACTGAAGCTTTCTTT. Amino acid sequence: CASSLSFAGGTEAFF.

This clonotype was seen many times. V gene TRBV20-1 combines with J gene TRBJ1-1; D is ambiguous. Germline V lookup: CDR1 DFQATT, CDR2 SNEGSKA (reference sequence). V dropped 7 bases and J dropped 0 bases, with 9 bases sitting between them. CDR3 length: 12 amino acids. The DNA of the CDR3 is TGCAGTGTTGGCCTCGTGAACACTGAAGCTTTCTTT. It yields the protein CSVGLVNTEAFF.

The chain links TRBV5-4 to TRBJ2-7; 9 bases align to TRBD1. The germline CDR1 and CDR2 sequences are SGHNT and YYREEE (reference sequence). The CDR3 loop spans 14 amino acids. Trimming took 4 bases from V and 9 from J; bases not matched to a gene: 11. CDR3 bases: TGTGCCAGCAGCCAGACAGGGGGGAGGTCTACGCAGTACTTC. It codes for CASSQTGGRSTQYF.

At least ten counts were recorded for this clonotype. The chain is built from TRBV6-4 and TRBJ2-3, with D perhaps being TRBD1 or TRBD2 (5 bases each). The V end lost 4 bases, the J end lost 3 bases, and 14 bases lay between the germline ends. Germline lookup yields CDR1 MRHNA and CDR2 SNTAGT. CDR3 length equals 15 residues. The CDR3 reads CASSVGVGETDTQYF. CDR3 sequence (DNA): TGTGCCAGCAGTGTGGGGGTCGGAGAGACAGATACGCAGTATTTT.

This clonotype was detected only a few times. The CDR3 loop reads CASSHTEAFF. CDR3 nucleotides: TGTGCCAGCAGCCACACTGAAGCTTTCTTT. This chain links TRBV28 with TRBJ1-1; D uncertain. Germline CDR1 reads MDHEN; CDR2 reads SYDVKM. Trimming stripped 6 bases from V and 3 bases from J, with 2 bases between. CDR3 length equals 10 residues.

This clonotype was detected a few times. The chain has TRBV6-5 and TRBJ2-2; 9 bases align to TRBD1. Germline loops: CDR1 MNHEY, CDR2 SVGAGI. V lost 2 bases to trimming and J lost 4 bases; unmatched junction nucleotides: 2. The CDR3 contains 15 residues. The CDR3 region has the DNA TGTGCCAGCAGTTACGACAGGGGGATCACCGGGGAGCTGTTTTTT. Translated: CASSYDRGITGELFF.

The sample holds many counts of this clonotype. V and J are TRBV5-5 and TRBJ2-2, with 8 bases lining up with TRBD2. Per the germline V gene, CDR1 is SGHKS and CDR2 is YYEKEE (reference sequence). V lost 4 bases and J lost 7; bases outside the gene matches: 15. This CDR3 is 17 amino acids long. CDR3 coding DNA: TGTGCCAGCAGCCAAAGTCCCTCCTTAGCGGGGTTCGGGGAGCTGTTTTTT. Its protein product is CASSQSPSLAGFGELFF.

In nucleotides, the CDR3 is TGTGCCAGCAGCTTCTCGGCCGCTATAGGCTACACCTTC. It is translated as CASSFSAAIGYTF. The rearrangement uses TRBV7-2 and TRBJ1-2; D is ambiguous. In germline, CDR1 is SGHTA, CDR2 FQGNSA. The length of the CDR3 is 13 residues. Trimming cost V 3 bases and J 8 bases, with 13 bases left between them.

This chain joins TRBV14 and TRBJ2-3; the match to TRBD2 covers 11 bases. The CDR3 covers 17 residues. With V trimmed by 6 bases and J by 5 bases, 13 bases remained unmatched. Germline V gene lookup returns CDR1 SGHDN and CDR2 FVKESK. The CDR3 here is CASSQNSGGAYRDTQYF. The CDR3 DNA reads TGTGCCAGCAGTCAAAATAGCGGGGGGGCCTATAGAGATACGCAGTATTTT.

This clonotype was observed at least ten times. The rearrangement joins TRBV7-2 to TRBJ1-6; D unclear. This CDR3 is built from 14 residues. The germline V gene has CDR1 SGHTA and CDR2 FQGNSA. Trimming removed 6 bases from V and 10 bases from J, with 16 bases in between. This CDR3 is CASRKTLSGSPLHF. The CDR3 DNA reads TGTGCCAGCAGAAAGACCCTGTCGGGCTCACCCCTCCACTTT.

This clonotype turned up a few times. This chain connects TRBV5-1 to TRBJ2-1; D remains unclear. CDR3 size: 15 residues. Germline V CDR1 and CDR2: SGHRS, YFSETQ. Trimming removed 0 bases from V and 2 bases from J, with 9 bases in between. CDR3 in DNA: TGCGCCAGCAGCTTGGGGGGATTCACCTACAATGAGCAGTTCTTC. It specifies CASSLGGFTYNEQFF.

The chain is built from TRBV20-1 and TRBJ1-6; no definite D call. Germline loops: CDR1 DFQATT, CDR2 SNEGSKA (reference sequence). The CDR3 is made up of 12 amino acids. The ends were cut back, 6 bases at V and 8 bases at J, with 11 bases in the middle. The CDR3 bases are TGCAGTGCCACTTCTGCGGATTCACCCCTCCACTTT. Encoded protein: CSATSADSPLHF.

V is TRBV9 and J is TRBJ1-1; D is uncertain. Per germline, CDR1 SGDLS and CDR2 YYNGEE. This CDR3 is 15 amino acids long. Trimming stripped 0 bases from V and 5 bases from J, with 14 bases between. The CDR3 sequence: CASSVAGGSATEAFF. The CDR3 nucleotides read TGTGCCAGCAGCGTAGCAGGAGGGAGCGCGACTGAAGCTTTCTTT.

This clonotype came up a few times. The genes are TRBV21-1 and TRBJ2-5; TRBD1, the table's D call, lacks a check against the DNA. TRBV21-1 is reported as a pseudogene. The CDR3 is 15 amino acids. CDR3 protein: CASSKGRQVQETQYF. As DNA, the CDR3 is TGTGCCAGCAGCAAAGGCCGACAGGTCCAAGAGACCCAGTACTTC.

The chain couples TRBV6-2 or TRBV6-3 to TRBJ1-4; 7 positions match TRBD1. Looked up from germline, CDR1 is MNHEY and CDR2 is SVGEGT. There are 14 residues in the CDR3. Trimming cost V 8 bases and J 6 bases; bases outside gene matches: 9. The CDR3 loop reads CASLRRDRYEKLFF. The CDR3 DNA sequence: TGTGCCAGCTTACGCCGGGACAGATATGAAAAACTGTTTTTT.

This clonotype occurred many times. This chain joins TRBV29-1 and TRBJ1-2; TRBD1 might be the D (6 bases). V was clipped by 0 bases and J by 4 bases, with 12 bases between them. Germline values: CDR1 SQVTM, CDR2 ANQGSEA. This CDR3 is built from 14 residues. CDR3 loop: CSVEDPGQVYGYTF. CDR3 in DNA: TGCAGCGTTGAAGACCCGGGACAAGTCTATGGCTACACCTTC.

The chain recombines TRBV7-6 with TRBJ2-1; a weak D match, TRBD2 (5 bases). The germline gives CDR1 SGHVS, CDR2 FNYEAQ. The CDR3 covers 14 residues. The V and J ends lost 4 bases and 5 bases respectively, with 12 bases between them. The CDR3 DNA is TGTGCCAGCAGCTCGCCCGTGGGAGACAATGAGCAGTTCTTC. Its protein product is CASSSPVGDNEQFF.

This clonotype was observed many times. A read error may account for a junction end that differs from germline. The CDR3 sequence: CASSQEGNPPGF. In DNA form, the CDR3 reads TGTGCCAGCAGCCAAGAAGGAAACCCCCCGGGCTTC. This chain joins TRBV3-1 and TRBJ2-4; D not certain. The CDR3 length is 12 residues. Looked up from germline, CDR1 is LGHDT and CDR2 is YNNKEL (reference sequence).

This clonotype has at least ten counts. V usage is TRBV4-1 and J usage is TRBJ1-6; D is undetermined. Germline CDR1 MGHRA, CDR2 YSYEKL. The CDR3 totals 17 residues. V lost 1 base to trimming and J lost 0 bases, with 10 bases between them. The CDR3 is CASSQGKAYSYNSPLHF. CDR3 nucleotide sequence: TGCGCCAGCAGCCAAGGCAAGGCCTACTCCTATAATTCACCCCTCCACTTT.

The rearrangement uses TRBV12-3 or TRBV12-4 and TRBJ2-3, with TRBD2 matching over 8 bases. Trimming cost V 3 bases and J 1 base; bases outside gene matches: 3. The CDR3 contains 15 residues. The CDR3 nucleotides are TGTGCCAGCAGTTTGCGGGGGGCCGGCACAGATACGCAGTATTTT. Residues: CASSLRGAGTDTQYF.

In its sample, this clonotype was seen many times. The chain couples TRBV10-1 to TRBJ2-5; a weak D match, TRBD2 (6 bases). Germline V gene data show CDR1 as WNHNN and CDR2 as SYGVQD (reference sequence). The CDR3 sequence is 13 residues long. Trimming shortened V by 2 bases and J by 5 bases, and 9 bases separated the two germline ends. DNA of the CDR3: TGCGCCAGCAGTGAGCGACTAGACGAGACCCAGTACTTC. It encodes CASSERLDETQYF.